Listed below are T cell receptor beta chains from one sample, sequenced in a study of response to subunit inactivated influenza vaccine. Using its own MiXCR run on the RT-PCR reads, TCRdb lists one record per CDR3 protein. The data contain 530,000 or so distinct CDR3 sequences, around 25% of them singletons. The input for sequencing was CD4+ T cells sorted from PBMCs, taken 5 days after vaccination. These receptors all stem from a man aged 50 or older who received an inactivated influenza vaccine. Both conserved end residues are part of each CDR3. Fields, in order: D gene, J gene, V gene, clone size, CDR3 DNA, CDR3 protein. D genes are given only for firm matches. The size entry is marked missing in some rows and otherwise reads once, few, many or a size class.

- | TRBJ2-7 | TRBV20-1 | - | TGCAGTGCTAGCATCGGACCCTACGAGCAGTACTTC | CSASIGPYEQYF
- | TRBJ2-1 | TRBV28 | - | TGTGCCAGCAGTTTTTTGGTTTCGTCCTACAATGAGCAGTTCTTC | CASSFLVSSYNEQFF
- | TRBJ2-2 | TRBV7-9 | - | TGTGCCAGCAGCTTAGCATCTAGCCGAGGGGAGCTGTTTTTT | CASSLASSRGELFF
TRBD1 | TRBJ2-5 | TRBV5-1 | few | TGCGCCAGCAGCTTCACCGGGACAGGTGGAGAGACCCAGTACTTC | CASSFTGTGGETQYF
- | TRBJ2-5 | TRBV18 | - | TGTGCCAGCTCACCAATCCTAGCCCAAGAGACCCAGTACTTC | CASSPILAQETQYF
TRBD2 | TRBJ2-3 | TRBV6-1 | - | TGTGCCAGCAAAGAAGCGGGGGGAAACACAGATACGCAGTATTTT | CASKEAGGNTDTQYF
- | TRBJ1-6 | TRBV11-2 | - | TGTGCCAGCAGCGCCAACGTACGGTTCTATAATTCACCCCTCCACTTT | CASSANVRFYNSPLHF
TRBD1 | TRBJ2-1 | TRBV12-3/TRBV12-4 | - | TGTGCCAGCAGACGACAGACAGGGGGCGCCTACAATGAGCAGTTCTTC | CASRRQTGGAYNEQFF
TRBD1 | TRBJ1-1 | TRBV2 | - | TGTGCCAGCAGTGAAGCGTTGGCAGGGGGAAGTACTGAAGCTTTCTTT | CASSEALAGGSTEAFF
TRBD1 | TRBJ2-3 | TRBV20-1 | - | TGCAGTGCTAGTTACCGGACAGGGGGCGTCACAGATACGCAGTATTTT | CSASYRTGGVTDTQYF
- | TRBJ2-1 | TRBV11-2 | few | TGTGCCAGCAGCTTCCCTCTTCGATACAATGAGCAGTTCTTC | CASSFPLRYNEQFF
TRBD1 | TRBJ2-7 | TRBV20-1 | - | TGCAGTGCTCGTGGACAGGGGATTAGTAGCGACGAGCAGTACTTC | CSARGQGISSDEQYF
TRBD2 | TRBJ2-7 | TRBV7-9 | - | TGTGCCAGCAGCTTACCGGGACTAGCGGGTAATGACTACGAGCAGTACTTC | CASSLPGLAGNDYEQYF
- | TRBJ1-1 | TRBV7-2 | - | TGTGCCAGCAGCCCCGCCCCGATGAACACTGAAGCTTTCTTT | CASSPAPMNTEAFF
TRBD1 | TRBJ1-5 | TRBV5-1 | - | TGCGCCAGCAGCATCCAGGGGGCTGCCGATCAGCCCCAGCATTTT | CASSIQGAADQPQHF
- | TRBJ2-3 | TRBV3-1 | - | TGTGCCAGCAGCTCCGTGGGGGATACGCAGTATTTT | CASSSVGDTQYF
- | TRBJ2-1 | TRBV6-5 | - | TGTGCCAGCAGTTATTTCGGGACACAGGAGCAGTTCTTC | CASSYFGTQEQFF
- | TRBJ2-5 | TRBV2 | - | TGTGCCAGCGGATGGGACACCAAAGAGACCCAGTACTTC | CASGWDTKETQYF
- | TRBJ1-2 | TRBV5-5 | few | TGTGCCAGCACGCGGGACGGCTCATCCTTAACGGGCGGCTACACCTTC | CASTRDGSSLTGGYTF
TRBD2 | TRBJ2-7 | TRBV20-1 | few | TGCAGTGCTAGAGACTCTACTAGCGGGAGTTCCTACGAGCAGTACTTC | CSARDSTSGSSYEQYF
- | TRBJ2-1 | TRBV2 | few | TGTGCCAGCCGTTGGGGAGAGGCCTACAATGAGCAGTTCTTC | CASRWGEAYNEQFF
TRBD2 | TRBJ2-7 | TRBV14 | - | TGTGCCAGCAGCCCGCGGGGTAGCGGGGGGGTCTACGAGCAGTACTTC | CASSPRGSGGVYEQYF
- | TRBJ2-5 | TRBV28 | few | TGTGCCAGCAGCTATCCCGCGGAGACCCAGTACTTC | CASSYPAETQYF
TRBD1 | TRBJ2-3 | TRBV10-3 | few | TGTGCCACCACAGGGGGAGATACGCAGTATTTT | CATTGGDTQYF
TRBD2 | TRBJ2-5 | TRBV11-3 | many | TGTGCCAGCAAAGACGCGGGAGGGGGGAAAGAGACCCAGTACTTC | CASKDAGGGKETQYF
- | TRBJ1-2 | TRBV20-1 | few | TGCAGTGCGCCTCCTAACTATGGCTACACCTTC | CSAPPNYGYTF
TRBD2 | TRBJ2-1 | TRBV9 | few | TGTGCCAGCAGCGCCATTAGCGGGAGGGGCTACAATGAGCAGTTCTTC | CASSAISGRGYNEQFF
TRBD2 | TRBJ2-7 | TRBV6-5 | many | TGTGCCAGCAGTTACTTCCCGGTCCGAGCGGGGGGCGAGCAGTACTTC | CASSYFPVRAGGEQYF
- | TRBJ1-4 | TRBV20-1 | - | TGCAGTGCTAACAATCCACAGGCCCCGGGTGAAAAACTGTTTTTT | CSANNPQAPGEKLFF
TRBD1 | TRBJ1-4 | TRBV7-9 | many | TGTGCCAGCAGCTTAGGACAGGGGTTTGAAAAACTGTTTTTT | CASSLGQGFEKLFF
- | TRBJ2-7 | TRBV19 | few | TGTGCCAGCTCCCTGGACCAGGGGTACGAGCAGTACTTC | CASSLDQGYEQYF
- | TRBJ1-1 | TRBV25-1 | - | TGTGCCAGCAGTGTGATCTTTAACACTGAAGCTTTCTTT | CASSVIFNTEAFF
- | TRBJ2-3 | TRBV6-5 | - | TGTGCCAGCAGTTACACAGTTAGCACAGATACGCAGTATTTT | CASSYTVSTDTQYF